The sequence of this T cell receptor (beta chain) was determined in a study of T cells in Graves' hyperthyroidism and ophthalmopathy. Study findings and constraints: From stable hyperthyroidism, ophthalmopathy was set apart by a 13 V-J model. Among clonotypes expanded in thyroid above 0.001, most were also found in blood.

This clonotype came up many times. Antigen specificity is unknown. Per germline, CDR1 MDHEN and CDR2 SYDVKM. Trimming took 5 bases from V and 9 from J; bases not matched to a gene: 14. This CDR3 region has 16 residues. The CDR3 regions of TCR beta were amplified from RNA transcripts. The HTBI primer set served for first-round RT-PCR of the TCR CDR3. TCRdb reanalysed the multiplex PCR reads using MiXCR and keeps one entry per CDR3 protein. The sample carries about 510,000 distinct CDR3 sequences, roughly 15% recorded once. PBMCs were collected from a roughly 10 ml volume of fresh peripheral blood. This sequence was found in a middle-aged woman with Graves' hyperthyroidism. Sequenced input: blood. The chain has TRBV28 and TRBJ2-1; TRBD2 matches 9 bases. In DNA form, the CDR3 reads TGTGCCAGCAGTCTCTACGGTAGCGGGAGTGGAAGTGAGCAGTTCTTC. Protein: CASSLYGSGSGSEQFF.